Each of the 22 T cell receptor beta chains below was sequenced from the same sample in a study of T-cell reconstitution after alpha-beta-depleted transplantation in children. Preparation of the TCRbeta library involved a method that used unique molecular identifiers. TCRdb re-analysed the PCR reads in MiXCR, keeping a single row per CDR3 protein. The table lists about 580,000 distinct CDR3 sequences, 20% to 25% of them singletons. Here the sequenced sample was PBMCs, mostly from graft donor cells, taken 360 days after TCRalphabeta/CD19-depleted stem cell transplant. Source of these receptors: a boy under two years old who had a stem cell transplant for acute myeloid leukemia, so the T cells may come from the graft donor.

J is TRBJ2-3 and V is TRBV12-3 or TRBV12-4; 10 bases agree with TRBD2. The trim removed 2 bases at V and 6 bases at J, leaving 11 bases unmatched. This CDR3 comprises 17 residues. The CDR3 DNA reads as TGTGCCAGCAGTTTACATCCTCCGGGACTAGCGTCGGATACGCAGTATTTT. It is translated as CASSLHPPGLASDTQYF.

This clonotype was counted a few times. The chain is built from TRBV12-3 or TRBV12-4 and TRBJ2-3, with TRBD1 matching over 9 bases. The V and J ends lost 8 bases and 7 bases, in that order; junction bases with no gene match: 7. This CDR3 is built from 13 residues. The CDR3 coding sequence is TGTGCCAGCTTTGGGACAGGGATGCATACGCAGTATTTT. Its translation: CASFGTGMHTQYF.

The rearrangement joins TRBV7-7 to TRBJ2-5, with TRBD1 as a possible D gene (6 bases). The CDR3 consists of 14 residues. CDR1 SSHAT and CDR2 FNYEAQ come from the germline V gene (reference sequence). The ends were cut back, 5 bases at V and 5 bases at J, with 15 bases in the middle. The CDR3 DNA reads TGTGCCAGCAGCCCCAGGGGTATCGGGGAGACCCAGTACTTC. The encoded protein is CASSPRGIGETQYF.

This clonotype occurred a few times. The gene calls are TRBV20-1 and TRBJ1-3; possibly TRBD1 for D (5 bases). Germline assignment: CDR1 DFQATT and CDR2 SNEGSKA (reference sequence). Trimming removed 2 bases at V and 0 bases at J, with 11 bases between. The CDR3 is 15 amino acids. This CDR3 is CSARSGADSGNTIYF. The CDR3 DNA sequence: TGCAGTGCTAGATCCGGGGCAGACTCTGGAAACACCATATATTTT.

The chain couples TRBV7-6 to TRBJ2-3; 8 bases map to TRBD2. In germline, CDR1 is SGHVS, CDR2 FNYEAQ. This CDR3 spans 15 amino acids. V gave up 1 base and J gave up 5 bases; unmatched junction bases: 5. Here the CDR3 reads CASSLGAGAVDTQYF. The CDR3 DNA reads as TGTGCCAGCAGCTTAGGAGCGGGGGCGGTAGATACGCAGTATTTT.

CDR3 bases: TGTGCCAGCAGTAGAGCGGGGGGGCTCAATGAGCAGTTCTTC. It specifies CASSRAGGLNEQFF. The chain recombines TRBV6-1 with TRBJ2-1, with 10 bases fitting TRBD2. There are 14 residues in the CDR3. Germline assignment: CDR1 MNHNS and CDR2 SASEGT. V gave up 5 bases and J gave up 6 bases; unmatched junction bases: 4.

This clonotype was seen a few times. V gene TRBV12-3 or TRBV12-4 combines with J gene TRBJ1-5, with 9 nucleotides matching TRBD1. The J segment lost 7 bases and the V segment lost 6 bases, leaving 10 bases of the junction unmatched. CDR3 length: 15 amino acids. CDR3 bases: TGTGCCAGCAGGAACGGGACAGGGTGGGGACAGCCCCAGCATTTT. Amino acid sequence: CASRNGTGWGQPQHF.

This clonotype was observed a few times. The chain combines TRBV12-3 or TRBV12-4 with TRBJ2-3, with D possibly being TRBD1 (6 bases). V was shortened by 3 bases and J by 0 bases, with 22 bases between the two germline ends. CDR3 size: 19 residues. CDR3 sequence (DNA): TGTGCCAGCAGTTTCTTAACGATACAGGGAAAAAGGAGCACAGATACGCAGTATTTT. Protein sequence: CASSFLTIQGKRSTDTQYF.

This clonotype was seen a few times. CDR3 sequence reads: CASSGAGDSYEQYV. The CDR3 DNA reads TGTGCCAGCAGCGGGGCAGGGGACAGCTACGAGCAGTACGTC. The rearrangement links TRBV5-6 to TRBJ2-7; 7 nucleotides match TRBD1. The CDR3 extends over 14 amino acids. J was trimmed by 3 bases and V by 4 bases; bases with no gene match: 7. Germline lookup yields CDR1 SGHDT and CDR2 YYEEEE.

In its sample, this clonotype was seen a few times. The rearrangement joins TRBV5-5 to TRBJ2-7; D might be TRBD2 (5 bases). Trimming cost V 2 bases and J 6 bases, with 15 bases left between them. Germline CDR1 reads SGHKS; CDR2 reads YYEKEE (reference sequence). This CDR3 has 14 amino acids. The CDR3 DNA reads TGTGCCAGCAGCTTTCGGGCGGAGGTGAGCGAGCAGTACTTC. Amino acids: CASSFRAEVSEQYF.

This clonotype was seen many times. This chain's CDR3 is CASSSGPGLAGERTDTQYF. The CDR3 coding sequence is TGTGCCAGCAGTTCCGGGCCGGGACTAGCGGGGGAGCGCACAGATACGCAGTATTTT. The chain joins TRBV12-3 or TRBV12-4 to TRBJ2-3; 14 nucleotides agree with TRBD2. V lost 4 bases to trimming and J lost 1 base; unmatched junction nucleotides: 10. The CDR3 has 19 amino acids.

This clonotype occurred many times. This chain joins TRBV12-3 or TRBV12-4 and TRBJ2-5, with unresolved D. This CDR3 has 12 amino acids. V was cut by 3 bases and J by 6 bases, with 8 bases left in between. The CDR3 DNA is TGTGCCAGCAGTTTCCCAAGCAAGACCCAGTACTTC. This encodes CASSFPSKTQYF.

This sequence joins TRBV10-3 and TRBJ2-3; 7 bases align to TRBD2. Germline V lookup: CDR1 ENHRY, CDR2 SYGVKD. V shed 6 bases, J shed 3 bases, and the junction held 0 bases outside the gene matches. The CDR3 is 12 residues long. The CDR3 DNA reads as TGTGCCATCAGGCGGGGGACAGATACGCAGTATTTT. Encoded protein: CAIRRGTDTQYF.

This clonotype has ten or more counts. This chain links TRBV3-1 with TRBJ2-1; D ambiguous. There are 15 residues in the CDR3. Between the trimmed V and J ends, which lost 3 bases and 1 base, there was a span of 10 bases. Germline V gene sequence: CDR1 LGHDT, CDR2 YNNKEL (reference sequence). In DNA form, the CDR3 reads TGTGCCAGCAGCCAGGGGTTTGGTTCCTACAATGAGCAGTTCTTC. It yields the protein CASSQGFGSYNEQFF.

This clonotype appeared a few times. V and J are TRBV28 and TRBJ2-5, with 10 bases matching TRBD1. CDR1 is MDHEN and CDR2 is SYDVKM in the germline V gene. The J segment lost 5 bases and the V segment lost 5 bases, leaving 11 bases of the junction unmatched. CDR3 length: 16 residues. Written as DNA, the CDR3 is TGTGCCAGCAGTGACCCACGACAGGGGGCGGGGGAGACCCAGTACTTC. Translation: CASSDPRQGAGETQYF.

This CDR3 is CSVPTGTLPSGFTDTQYF. CDR3 DNA: TGCAGCGTCCCCACTGGCACCCTTCCCTCCGGTTTCACAGATACGCAGTATTTT. V gene TRBV29-1 combines with J gene TRBJ2-3; D remains ambiguous. This CDR3 has 18 residues. With 6 bases removed from V and 2 bases from J, the gap between germline ends came to 27 bases. Germline CDR1 and CDR2: SQVTM and ANQGSEA.

This clonotype was counted a few times. The chain links TRBV20-1 to TRBJ2-1; TRBD1 aligns across 7 bases. CDR3 length equals 15 residues. Germline V gives CDR1 DFQATT, CDR2 SNEGSKA (reference sequence). The V and J ends lost 7 bases and 0 bases, in that order; junction bases with no gene match: 9. As DNA, the CDR3 is TGCAGTGTTACTCGACAGGGAATCTCCTACAATGAGCAGTTCTTC. As protein: CSVTRQGISYNEQFF.

The chain combines TRBV29-1 with TRBJ2-7; D assignment may be TRBD1 or TRBD2 (6 bases each). Trimming left V 5 bases short and J 3 bases short, with 14 bases between. This CDR3 has 13 amino acids. Germline V lookup: CDR1 SQVTM, CDR2 ANQGSEA. The CDR3 DNA sequence: TGCAGCGTTCGCGGGACAATTATCTACGAGCAGTACTTC. Protein: CSVRGTIIYEQYF.

The rearrangement uses TRBV20-1 and TRBJ2-3, with 9 bases lining up with TRBD2. CDR1 and CDR2 from the germline V gene are DFQATT and SNEGSKA (reference sequence). Trimming removed 6 bases from V and 0 bases from J; junction bases left unmatched: 4. CDR3 size: 14 residues. The DNA of the CDR3 is TGCAGTGCCACGGGACTAGCTAGCACAGATACGCAGTATTTT. It encodes CSATGLASTDTQYF.

CDR3 sequence reads: CASSLRGQTSNEQFF. The CDR3 DNA sequence: TGTGCCAGCAGCTTAAGGGGGCAGACCAGCAATGAGCAGTTCTTC. The chain uses TRBV11-2 and TRBJ2-1; 7 bases fit TRBD1. V gave up 2 bases and J gave up 6 bases; unmatched junction bases: 7. From germline, CDR1 is SGHAT and CDR2 FQNNGV. The CDR3 runs to 15 residues. Complete variable domain (other parts from reference TRBV11-2 and TRBJ2-1): EAGVAQSPRYKIIEKRQSVAFWCNPISGHATLYWYQQILGQGPKLLIQFQNNGVVDDSQLPKDRFSAERLKGVDSTLKIQPAKLEDSAVYLCASSLRGQTSNEQFFGPGTRLTVL.

The chain couples TRBV2 to TRBJ2-7, with D possibly being TRBD2 (5 bases). This CDR3 has 13 residues. Germline CDR1 is SNHLY and CDR2 is FYNNEI. The V end lost 1 base, the J end lost 7 bases, and 11 bases lay between the germline ends. For the CDR3, the DNA is TGTGCCAGCAGTGAAGAGAGGGTCCGTGAGCAGTACGTC. Its translation is CASSEERVREQYV.

This clonotype was recorded once. V is TRBV15 and J is TRBJ2-1; 8 nucleotides line up with TRBD1. Germline lookup yields CDR1 LNHNV and CDR2 YYDKDF (reference sequence). Germline trimming cut 1 base from V and 2 bases from J; bases unmatched to any gene: 4. This CDR3 region has 16 residues. The CDR3 DNA sequence: TGTGCCACCAGCAGAGGAAGACAGGGGACCTACAATGAGCAGTTCTTC. It specifies CATSRGRQGTYNEQFF.